A single sample gave rise to the 21 T cell receptor beta chains below, sequenced in a study of beta chain features in type 1 diabetes. Expressed TCRB transcripts were sequenced after all isolated RNA was converted to cDNA. TCRdb's copy holds only in-frame clones and misses some; the assay was immunoSEQ multiplex PCR. The table lists approximately 150,000 clones, 9% to 10% of them singletons. Sequencing was carried out using central memory CD4+ T cells from blood. Receptors were obtained from a middle-aged woman in good health.

This clone was detected many times. V gene TRBV29-1 combines with J gene TRBJ2-1; TRBD2 matches 10 bases. Trimming cost V 3 bases and J 6 bases; bases outside gene matches: 5. This CDR3 is built from 14 residues. Germline values: CDR1 SQVTM, CDR2 ANQGSEA. CDR3 bases: TGCAGCGTTGATAAGCGGGGGGGCCGCAATGAGCAGTTCTTC. Translation gives CSVDKRGGRNEQFF.

This clone has at least ten counts. The rearrangement uses TRBV28 and TRBJ1-5, with unresolved D. The germline gives CDR1 MDHEN, CDR2 SYDVKM. The V end was cut by 1 base, the J end by 5 bases, with 3 bases between. The CDR3 runs 12 residues. CDR3 sequence: CASSLSYQPQHF. In DNA form, the CDR3 reads TGTGCCAGCAGTTTATCCTATCAGCCCCAGCATTTT.

This clone has a handful of counts. A read error may produce the germline difference seen at one junction end. The chain employs TRBV10-1 and TRBJ2-5, with 11 bases that match TRBD2. There are 14 residues in the CDR3. The germline CDR1 and CDR2 sequences are WNHNN and SYGVQD (reference sequence). The CDR3 is CASSEGTSGLSLHF. CDR3 nucleotide sequence: TGCGCCAGCAGTGAAGGGACTAGCGGACTATCCCTTCACTTC.

This clone was observed at least ten times. The rearrangement uses TRBV29-1 and TRBJ2-7; tentatively, D is TRBD1 (6 bases). From germline, CDR1 is SQVTM and CDR2 ANQGSEA. The CDR3 sequence is 12 residues long. Trimming cost V 5 bases and J 4 bases, with 12 bases left between them. The DNA of the CDR3 is TGCAGCGTTCAGGGGAGCAGGTACGAGCAGTACTTC. It codes for CSVQGSRYEQYF.

This clone was counted at least ten times. The chain uses TRBV2 and TRBJ2-3, with 7 bases identical to TRBD2. The CDR3 is 13 residues long. Germline assignment: CDR1 SNHLY and CDR2 FYNNEI. V trimming: 7 bases; J trimming: 1 base; junction bases outside the gene matches: 2. CDR3 coding DNA: TGTGCCAGCATGGCGGGGGGCACAGATACGCAGTATTTT. Protein product: CASMAGGTDTQYF.

In its sample, this clone was seen a few times. The rearrangement joins TRBV7-2 to TRBJ2-3; D unresolved. The CDR3 length is 11 residues. CDR1 is SGHTA and CDR2 is FQGNSA in the germline V gene. Trimming shortened V by 1 base and J by 8 bases, and 4 bases separated the two germline ends. The CDR3 loop is CASSLEATQYF. The CDR3 DNA reads TGTGCCAGCAGCTTAGAAGCTACGCAGTATTTT.

The chain recombines TRBV6-5 with TRBJ2-2; 9 bases map to TRBD1. Germline V gives CDR1 MNHEY, CDR2 SVGAGI. The CDR3 totals 15 residues. Trimming removed 2 bases from V and 7 bases from J; junction bases left unmatched: 5. CDR3 amino acids: CASSYQQGAGGELFF. In DNA form, the CDR3 reads TGTGCCAGCAGTTACCAACAGGGGGCTGGCGGGGAGCTGTTTTTT.

This chain connects TRBV4-1 to TRBJ2-4, with D maybe TRBD2 (6 bases). Trimming took 0 bases from V and 2 from J, leaving 20 bases between them. Germline values: CDR1 MGHRA, CDR2 YSYEKL. The CDR3 length is 19 residues. DNA of the CDR3: TGCGCCAGCAGCCAAGATAGATTAGCGGTCAGAGAATCCAAAAACATTCAGTACTTC. Amino acids: CASSQDRLAVRESKNIQYF.

This clone has a single count. This chain links TRBV29-1 with TRBJ1-2; 9 positions match TRBD1. The V and J ends lost 5 bases and 4 bases, in that order; junction bases with no gene match: 5. Germline V CDR1 and CDR2: SQVTM, ANQGSEA. This CDR3 contains 13 residues. CDR3 sequence (DNA): TGCAGCGTTCCGGGACAGGGAGGCTATGGCTACACCTTC. The encoded protein is CSVPGQGGYGYTF.

This clone was counted only a few times. J is TRBJ2-5 and V is TRBV7-7; D not certain. Germline CDR1 SSHAT, CDR2 FNYEAQ (reference sequence). The germline V and J ends were trimmed by 4 bases and 5 bases, with 11 bases remaining between them. CDR3 length: 13 residues. CDR3 loop: CASSYGQKETQYF. The CDR3 DNA is TGTGCCAGCAGCTATGGTCAGAAGGAGACCCAGTACTTC. Full variable domain (missing parts from reference TRBV7-7 and TRBJ2-5): GAGVSQSPRYKVTKRGQDVTLRCDPISSHATLYWYQQALGQGPEFLTYFNYEAQPDKSGLPSDRFSAERPEGSISTLTIQRTEQRDSAMYRCASSYGQKETQYFGPGTRLLVL.

The chain is built from TRBV7-2 and TRBJ2-1; D is undetermined. Per the germline V gene, CDR1 is SGHTA and CDR2 is FQGNSA. V was trimmed by 2 bases and J by 12 bases, leaving 11 bases between them. CDR3 length: 12 amino acids. DNA for the CDR3: TGTGCCAGCAGCTTACAATCGGGTGTGCAGTTCTTC. It translates to CASSLQSGVQFF.

The chain joins TRBV27 to TRBJ2-7, with a tentative D call TRBD1 (6 bases). The CDR3 loop spans 13 amino acids. Per germline, CDR1 MNHEY and CDR2 SMNVEV (reference sequence). Trimming removed 7 bases from V and 6 bases from J, with 16 bases in between. CDR3 residues: CASKDTGSREQYF. CDR3 nucleotide sequence: TGTGCCAGCAAAGACACAGGGAGCCGCGAGCAGTACTTC.

This clone appeared a few times. The rearrangement uses TRBV2 and TRBJ1-2; D may be TRBD1 (5 bases). Between the trimmed V and J ends, which lost 4 bases and 0 bases, there was a span of 15 bases. This CDR3 has 16 amino acids. Germline V gene data show CDR1 as SNHLY and CDR2 as FYNNEI. CDR3: CASSVWSGPANYGYTF. In DNA, the CDR3 is TGTGCCAGCAGTGTTTGGTCAGGGCCAGCTAACTATGGCTACACCTTC. The variable domain in full, completed from reference TRBV2 and TRBJ1-2, reads EPEVTQTPSHQVTQMGQEVILRCVPISNHLYFYWYRQILGQKVEFLVSFYNNEISEKSEIFDDQFSVERPDGSNFTLKIRSTKLEDSAMYFCASSVWSGPANYGYTFGSGTRLTVV.

As to this clone: One end of the junction fails to match germline, which may point to a read error. The CDR3 sequence is CASTIGVENQPQHF. The CDR3 DNA reads TGTGCCAGTACTATAGGTGTGGAGAATCAGCCCCAGCATTTT. The chain recombines TRBV19 with TRBJ1-5; no definite D call. The germline gives CDR1 LNHDA, CDR2 SQIVND (reference sequence). This CDR3 region has 14 residues.

This clone occurred many times. This chain links TRBV7-8 with TRBJ2-5; 7 bases are shared with TRBD1. With 5 bases clipped from V and 2 bases from J, the junction kept 8 bases outside the gene matches. Per the germline V gene, CDR1 is SGHVS and CDR2 is FQNEAQ. CDR3 length: 15 amino acids. For the CDR3, the DNA is TGTGCCAGCAGCACCTCGCCGGGACAGCAAGAGACCCAGTACTTC. This gives the protein CASSTSPGQQETQYF. Full variable domain (rest looked up from reference TRBV7-8 and TRBJ2-5): GAGVSQSPRYKVAKRGQDVALRCDPISGHVSLFWYQQALGQGPEFLTYFQNEAQLDKSGLPSDRFFAERPEGSVSTLKIQRTQQEDSAVYLCASSTSPGQQETQYFGPGTRLLVL.

The chain recombines TRBV5-4 with TRBJ2-2; 11 nucleotides align to TRBD1. The ends lost 0 bases at V and 5 bases at J; junction bases unmatched: 6. This CDR3 spans 17 amino acids. Per germline, CDR1 SGHNT and CDR2 YYREEE (reference sequence). CDR3: CASSLAGGQGGTGELFF. The CDR3 DNA follows: TGTGCCAGCAGCTTGGCCGGGGGACAGGGGGGGACCGGGGAGCTGTTTTTT.

The chain carries TRBV6-5 and TRBJ1-1; no firm D call. Germline V lookup: CDR1 MNHEY, CDR2 SVGAGI. Trimming left V 7 bases short and J 7 bases short, with 10 bases between. The length of the CDR3 is 11 residues. Here the CDR3 DNA reads TGTGCCAGCACCGCAGGTTATGAAGCTTTCTTT. Its translation is CASTAGYEAFF.

This chain links TRBV18 with TRBJ2-7; tentative D call: TRBD1 (8 bases). Trimming stripped 3 bases from V and 2 bases from J, with 14 bases between. Germline CDR1 KGHSH, CDR2 LQKENI. The CDR3 runs to 15 residues. The CDR3 loop is CASSPKQGGTYEQYF. CDR3 in DNA: TGTGCCAGCTCACCGAAACAGGGGGGGACCTACGAGCAGTACTTC.

This clone was picked up one time. This chain joins TRBV10-2 and TRBJ1-2, with 7 bases that match TRBD1. Germline CDR1 WSHSY, CDR2 SAAADI. The ends lost 4 bases at V and 13 bases at J; junction bases unmatched: 6. This CDR3 comprises 11 residues. The CDR3 coding sequence is TGCGCCAGCAGTGGGACAGGCCGCTCCACCTTC. This codes for CASSGTGRSTF.

The table lists this clone with a few counts. One junction end disagrees with the germline gene, perhaps due to a read error. The gene calls are TRBV11-2 and TRBJ2-5, with D possibly matching TRBD2 (5 bases). There are 15 residues in the CDR3. Germline CDR1 and CDR2: SGHAT and FQNNGV. The CDR3 is CASSPWESGIEYGDF. Written as DNA, the CDR3 is TGTGCCAGCAGCCCTTGGGAGTCGGGAATAGAATATGGGGACTTC.

This clone appeared a few times. This chain links TRBV5-1 with TRBJ2-3, with 11 positions matching TRBD2. CDR1 SGHRS and CDR2 YFSETQ come from the germline V gene. Germline trimming cut 4 bases from V and 5 bases from J; bases unmatched to any gene: 9. There are 16 residues in the CDR3. CDR3 nucleotides: TGCGCCAGCAGCCCCCGGCTAGCGGGGGGCGTAGATACGCAGTATTTT. It encodes CASSPRLAGGVDTQYF.